This record concerns one T cell receptor (beta chain) sequence. This sample is part of a study of blood T cell repertoires in COVID-19. Sequencing used immunoSEQ multiplex PCR; TCRdb keeps in-frame clones, though not all of them. In the table there are about 250,000 clones, around 88% of which are singletons. The sequence was collected from a woman aged 25 to 39 with COVID-19, enrolled during active disease. The specimen was peripheral blood.

The CDR3 sequence is CASSQPGGAHTEAFF. CDR3 in DNA: TGCGCCAGCAGCCAACCGGGAGGGGCCCACACTGAAGCTTTCTTT. The rearrangement links TRBV4-1 to TRBJ1-1; a possible D gene is TRBD1 (5 bases). This CDR3 is 15 amino acids long. V shed 2 bases and J shed 3 bases, with 13 bases lying between them. Germline lookup yields CDR1 MGHRA and CDR2 YSYEKL.